The T cell receptor (beta chain) under discussion was sequenced for a study of Ad26.COV2.S vaccination and SARS-CoV-2 variants. On the study more broadly: Within the COV1001 Ad26.COV2.S trial arm, the donor was enrolled. Recipients of Ad26.COV2.S got it intramuscularly, once or twice 56 days apart.

As for treatment: some 19 received Ad26.COV2.S at low or high dose, single or two shots; roughly five received placebo; per-sample allocation not given. Collection of the samples took place on day 63 after the first injection of vaccine or placebo. Data came from immunoSEQ multiplex PCR; TCRdb stores just in-frame clones and leaves some out. The sample consists of 350,000 to 550,000 clones, 89% of them appearing once. Notes on the study in general: There was reportedly substantial breadth in spike-specific CD8+ and CD4+ T cell responses after vaccination.

The germline gives CDR1 SGHTA, CDR2 FQGTGA. The CDR3 consists of 12 residues. With 4 bases removed from V and 6 bases from J, the gap between germline ends came to 8 bases. Of note for this clone: Its antigen remains unidentified. Other DNA sequences in this specimen translate into the identical CDR3.

This sequence was found in a person aged 18-65 years who received the Ad26.COV2.S COVID-19 vaccine or a placebo. The V and J genes are TRBV7-3 and TRBJ2-3, with D possibly being TRBD1 (7 bases). The sequencing here drew on peripheral blood, taken in a trial of Ad26.COV2.S vaccine versus placebo. The CDR3 loop is CASSSGGDTQYF. The CDR3 DNA sequence: TGTGCCAGCAGCTCAGGGGGGGATACGCAGTATTTT.